This TCR beta chain was sequenced for a study of blood T cell repertoires in COVID-19. Background on the study: Nucleic acid was either cDNA or gDNA, and it came from T cells, B-cell-depleted T cells, or PBMCs.

Each participant's cohort was designated according to participant-reported clinical history. Among Cohort 3 donors, those recovered had two negative PCRs, clearance, or symptom resolution. In the original analysis: Reference gene primers were amplified, and this amplification served to estimate nucleated cell counts. Clones were sequenced by immunoSEQ multiplex PCR, and TCRdb holds only the in-frame ones, with some missing. The V and J calls and clone size come from that table; D and trimming were worked out from the DNA. The sample has around 330,000 clones, more than 75% seen once. The germline CDR1 and CDR2 sequences are SGHRS and YFSETQ. The V end was cut by 5 bases, the J end by 4 bases, with 10 bases between. This CDR3 contains 13 residues.

What was sequenced was PBMCs or T cells enriched from blood (not recorded which). The rearrangement uses TRBV5-1 and TRBJ2-1; a possible D gene is TRBD1 (5 bases). The TCR comes from a man between 60 and 70 years old who had recovered from COVID-19. The DNA of the CDR3 is TGCGCCAGCAGTTCGACAGAATACAATGAGCAGTTCTTC. Translated: CASSSTEYNEQFF. The variable domain in full, completed from reference TRBV5-1 and TRBJ2-1, reads KAGVTQTPRYLIKTRGQQVTLSCSPISGHRSVSWYQQTPGQGLQFLFEYFSETQRNKGNFPGRFSGRQFSNSRSEMNVSTLELGDSALYLCASSSTEYNEQFFGPGTRLTVL.